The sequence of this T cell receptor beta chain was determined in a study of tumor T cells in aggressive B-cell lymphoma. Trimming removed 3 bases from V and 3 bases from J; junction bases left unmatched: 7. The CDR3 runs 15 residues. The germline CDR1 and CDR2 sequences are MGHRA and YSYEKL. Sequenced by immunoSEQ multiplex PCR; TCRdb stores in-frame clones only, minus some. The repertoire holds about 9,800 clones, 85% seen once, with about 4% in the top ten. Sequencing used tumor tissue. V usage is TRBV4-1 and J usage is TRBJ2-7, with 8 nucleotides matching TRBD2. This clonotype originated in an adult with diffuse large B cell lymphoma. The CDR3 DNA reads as TGCGCCAGCAGCCATGATAGCGGGAACAACTACGAGCAGTACTTC. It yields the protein CASSHDSGNNYEQYF.